What follows describes a single TCR beta chain. Libraries were prepared by immunoSEQ multiplex PCR; TCRdb keeps only in-frame clonotypes and omits some of them. The sample has around 980,000 clones, 78% seen once. This sample was taken from a study of shared clonotypes between healthy human individuals. Trimming removed 3 bases from V and 1 base from J; junction bases left unmatched: 7. Germline V gene lookup returns CDR1 ENHRY and CDR2 SYGVKD. The CDR3 runs 16 residues. Donors, without exception, were Caucasian adults residing in Nashville, Tennessee. The chain recombines TRBV10-3 with TRBJ2-5, with 8 bases fitting TRBD2. The sequence was collected from a man aged 18 to 30 in good health. Some clones in this sample may be carry-over from other donors' samples. Sequenced input: memory CD4+ T cells from PBMCs. Subset of the sample: CD45RA-negative fraction. The CDR3 here is CAISEREGVSQETQYF. In DNA form, the CDR3 reads TGTGCCATCAGTGAACGGGAGGGCGTTTCCCAAGAGACCCAGTACTTC.